These T cell receptor beta chains were read from a single sample in a study of T cell responses to AZD1222 COVID-19 vaccine. Some clones are missing from TCRdb's copy, which holds only in-frame ones; the method was immunoSEQ multiplex PCR. The table shows some 130,000 clones, with about 93% occurring only once. Source: peripheral blood, taken on day 0 of AZD1222 vaccination. These receptors were obtained from an adult in good health. CDR3s include the opening cysteine and the closing phenylalanine or tryptophan. A D gene is named only where the DNA matches it firmly. Some rows have no size entry. The others give once, few or many, or a class for an expanded clone.

d_call	j_call	clone_size	v_call	cdr3_nt	cdr3_aa
NA	TRBJ1-2	NA	TRBV5-5	TGTGCCAGCAGCTTGGCAGGGCGGGAGAGCTATGGCTACACCTTC	CASSLAGRESYGYTF
NA	TRBJ2-7	NA	TRBV5-1	TGCGCCAGCAGCTTGGTTCCCCTAAGCGGCGACGAGCAGTACTTC	CASSLVPLSGDEQYF
NA	TRBJ2-7	NA	TRBV6-5	TGTGCCAGCAGTTGGACTTGGGGAAGGGAGCAGTACTTC	CASSWTWGREQYF
NA	TRBJ1-1	NA	TRBV11-2	TGTGCCAGCAGCCCACTGGGCAGGGGTACTGAAGCTTTCTTT	CASSPLGRGTEAFF
NA	TRBJ2-3	NA	TRBV7-8	TGTGCCAGCAGCTTAACTGGCACAGATACGCAGTATTTT	CASSLTGTDTQYF
NA	TRBJ2-7	once	TRBV5-4	TGTGCCAGCAGCTTTAGGAGGGACGCCTACGAGCAGTACTTC	CASSFRRDAYEQYF
NA	TRBJ2-4	NA	TRBV7-2	TGTGCCAGCAGCTTTGGACAGTTGGATGGGAAGTACTTC	CASSFGQLDGKYF
NA	TRBJ2-7	NA	TRBV6-5	TGTGCCAGCAGGAGAGATGACGGCCCTACGAGGGTGCAGTACTTC	CASRRDDGPTRVQYF
NA	TRBJ2-1	NA	TRBV9	TGTGCCAGCAGCGTAGCGGGGAACAATGAGCAGTTCTTC	CASSVAGNNEQFF
NA	TRBJ1-2	NA	TRBV20-1	TGCAGTGCTAGCTACGGACATGGCTACACCTTC	CSASYGHGYTF
NA	TRBJ2-2	NA	TRBV7-3	TGTGCCAGCAGCATTAGCGGAGTCACCGGGGAGCTGTTTTTT	CASSISGVTGELFF
TRBD1	TRBJ2-1	NA	TRBV7-8	TGTGCCACCGGAGACGGGACAGTTACCTACAATGAGCAGTTCTTC	CATGDGTVTYNEQFF
NA	TRBJ1-3	NA	TRBV9	TGTGCCAGCAGTCCCCCCTACTCTGGAAACACCATATATTTT	CASSPPYSGNTIYF
NA	TRBJ2-5	NA	TRBV19	TGTGCCAGTAGTAAGGGACCCTTGGTGACCCAGTACTTC	CASSKGPLVTQYF
TRBD1	TRBJ1-2	NA	TRBV27	TGTGCCAGCAGTTATCGGACAGGAACCTATGGCTACACCTTC	CASSYRTGTYGYTF
TRBD1	TRBJ1-1	NA	TRBV10-2	TGCGCCAGCAGTGGACCGGGACAGGGATCCACTGAAGCTTTCTTT	CASSGPGQGSTEAFF
NA	TRBJ2-7	NA	TRBV11-2	TGTGCCAGCAGCTCGGTTTTTTTTTGTACCTATTACTACGAGCAGTACTTC	CASSSVFFCTYYYEQYF
TRBD2	TRBJ2-3	NA	TRBV5-1	TGCGCCAGCAGCTTGAGAGGGACTAGTCTGGATACGCAGTATTTT	CASSLRGTSLDTQYF
TRBD2	TRBJ2-7	NA	TRBV7-2	TGTGCCAGCAGCTTGGGGACTAGTCGAGACTACGAGCAGTACTTC	CASSLGTSRDYEQYF
NA	TRBJ1-1	NA	TRBV12-3/TRBV12-4	TGTGCCAGCAGAGAGGACAGGAACACTGAAGCTTTCTTT	CASREDRNTEAFF
TRBD2	TRBJ2-3	NA	TRBV5-4	TGTGCCAGCAGCCCGGGGGGGGTAGCGGACCCAGATACGCAGTATTTT	CASSPGGVADPDTQYF
NA	TRBJ1-1	NA	TRBV19	TGTGCCAGTAGTATAGGTAGGCTGAACACTGAAGCTTTCTTT	CASSIGRLNTEAFF
TRBD2	TRBJ2-7	NA	TRBV28	TGTGCCAGCAGTTTTGAGGGAGGGGTGTCCTACGAGCAGTACTTC	CASSFEGGVSYEQYF
NA	TRBJ2-1	NA	TRBV7-6	TGTGCCAGCAGCTCCCCATCCGGGACGTCCTACAATGAGCAGTTCTTC	CASSSPSGTSYNEQFF
TRBD1	TRBJ1-1	NA	TRBV29-1	TGCAGCGTTGTAGGGGGCGCAGATACTGAAGCTTTCTTT	CSVVGGADTEAFF
NA	TRBJ2-5	NA	TRBV11-2	TGTGCCAGCAGCTCGCAGACGCTACAGTACTTC	CASSSQTLQYF
TRBD2	TRBJ2-7	NA	TRBV28	TGTGCCAGCAGTCCTTTGGGACTAGCGGGTAAAGAGGCCTACGAGCAGTACTTC	CASSPLGLAGKEAYEQYF
TRBD1	TRBJ1-1	once	TRBV7-8	TGTGCCAGCAGCTTCCACAGGGGGTTAATTAGGATGAACACTGAAGCTTTCTTT	CASSFHRGLIRMNTEAFF
NA	TRBJ1-6	NA	TRBV28	TGTGCCAGCAGTCAGCCTCAACTAGTGGATAATTCACCCCTCCACTTT	CASSQPQLVDNSPLHF
NA	TRBJ2-7	NA	TRBV9	TGTGCCAGCAGCGTAACGGGGACCTCCTACGAGCAGTACTTC	CASSVTGTSYEQYF
NA	TRBJ2-7	NA	TRBV5-5	TGTGCCAGCAGCTTTCCTGGGACAAACTACGAGCAGTACTTC	CASSFPGTNYEQYF
NA	TRBJ1-1	NA	TRBV14	TGTGCCAGCAGCCTCCTAAAGAACACTGAAGCTTTCTTT	CASSLLKNTEAFF
NA	TRBJ1-5	few	TRBV19	TGTGCCAGTAGCCTACAGGCGAAGGGGCAGCCCCAGCATTTT	CASSLQAKGQPQHF
TRBD1	TRBJ2-1	NA	TRBV19	TGTGCCAGTAGTACCCCCGGGACAGGGCGCAATGAGCAGTTCTTC	CASSTPGTGRNEQFF
TRBD1	TRBJ1-2	NA	TRBV7-2	TGTGCCAGCAGCACTAGAGAGGGGGCGCGAAATGGCTACACCTTC	CASSTREGARNGYTF
NA	TRBJ2-7	NA	TRBV6-5	TGTGCCAGCAGCAACTCACACCAGACAGTATACGAGCAGTACTTC	CASSNSHQTVYEQYF
NA	TRBJ2-5	NA	TRBV12-3/TRBV12-4	TGTGCCAGCAGGAATAGCGCCTTCGAGACCCAGTACTTC	CASRNSAFETQYF
NA	TRBJ1-2	NA	TRBV9	TGTGCCAGCAGCGCCCAGGAGGAGGGGTACACCTTC	CASSAQEEGYTF
NA	TRBJ1-2	NA	TRBV6-2/TRBV6-3	TGTGCCAGCGGCCAGGGAAGAAGCTATGGCTACACCTTC	CASGQGRSYGYTF
TRBD1	TRBJ2-3	NA	TRBV19	TGTGCCAGTAGCTCCGGTAGGACAGGGGGCACAGATACGCAGTATTTT	CASSSGRTGGTDTQYF